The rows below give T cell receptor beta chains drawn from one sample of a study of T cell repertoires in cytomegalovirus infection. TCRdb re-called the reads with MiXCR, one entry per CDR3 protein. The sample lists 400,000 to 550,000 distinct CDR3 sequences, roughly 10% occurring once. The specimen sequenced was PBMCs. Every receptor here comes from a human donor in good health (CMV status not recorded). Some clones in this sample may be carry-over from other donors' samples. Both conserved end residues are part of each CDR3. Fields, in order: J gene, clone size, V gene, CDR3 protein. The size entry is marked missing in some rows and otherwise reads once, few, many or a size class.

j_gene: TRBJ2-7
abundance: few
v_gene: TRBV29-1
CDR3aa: CSVRQGAGEQYF

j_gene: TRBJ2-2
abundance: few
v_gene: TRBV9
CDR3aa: CASSVGGQGSSVGELFF

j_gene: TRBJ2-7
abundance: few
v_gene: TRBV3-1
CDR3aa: CASSGRTSGYEQYF

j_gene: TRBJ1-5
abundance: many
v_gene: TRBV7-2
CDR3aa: CASGLRTGNQPQHF

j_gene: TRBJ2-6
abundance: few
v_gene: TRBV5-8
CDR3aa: CASSSGQFLSGANVLTF

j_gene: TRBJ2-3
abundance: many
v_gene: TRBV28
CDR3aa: CASSLGGGGPPLGTQYF

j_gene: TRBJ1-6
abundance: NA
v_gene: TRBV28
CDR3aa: CASSSTEVYNSPLHF

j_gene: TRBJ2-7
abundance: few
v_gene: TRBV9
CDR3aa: CASSVGTGNVDEQYF

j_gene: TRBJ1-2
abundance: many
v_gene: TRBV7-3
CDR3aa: CASSPQGQNYGYTF

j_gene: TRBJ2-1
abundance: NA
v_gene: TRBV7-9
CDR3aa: CASSRGLDEQFF

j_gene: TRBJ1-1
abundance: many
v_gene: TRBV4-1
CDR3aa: CASSQGGLMNTEAFF

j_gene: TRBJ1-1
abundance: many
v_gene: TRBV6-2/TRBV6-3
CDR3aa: CASSSGSVGTEAFF

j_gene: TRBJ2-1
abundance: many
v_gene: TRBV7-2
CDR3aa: CASSPWRQVNNEQFF

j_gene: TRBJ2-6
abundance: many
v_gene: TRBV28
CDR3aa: CASSHSRGSGANVLTF

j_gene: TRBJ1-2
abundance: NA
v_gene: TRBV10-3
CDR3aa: CAISVSGDYGYTF

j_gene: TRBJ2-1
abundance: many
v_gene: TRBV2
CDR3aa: CASGRDRDYNEQFF

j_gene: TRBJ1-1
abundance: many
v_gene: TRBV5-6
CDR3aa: CASSPRAVNTEAFF

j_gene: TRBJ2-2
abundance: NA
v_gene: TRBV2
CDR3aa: CASSEAECGELFF

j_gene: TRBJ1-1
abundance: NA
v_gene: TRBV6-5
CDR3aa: CASSPGVVNTEAFF

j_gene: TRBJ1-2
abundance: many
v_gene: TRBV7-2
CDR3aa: CASSSYRQKTNYGYTF

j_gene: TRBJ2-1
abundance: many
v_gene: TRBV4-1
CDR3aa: CASSQVPPGTESYNEQFF

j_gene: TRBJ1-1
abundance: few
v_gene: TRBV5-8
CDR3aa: CASSWTGGQGEAFF